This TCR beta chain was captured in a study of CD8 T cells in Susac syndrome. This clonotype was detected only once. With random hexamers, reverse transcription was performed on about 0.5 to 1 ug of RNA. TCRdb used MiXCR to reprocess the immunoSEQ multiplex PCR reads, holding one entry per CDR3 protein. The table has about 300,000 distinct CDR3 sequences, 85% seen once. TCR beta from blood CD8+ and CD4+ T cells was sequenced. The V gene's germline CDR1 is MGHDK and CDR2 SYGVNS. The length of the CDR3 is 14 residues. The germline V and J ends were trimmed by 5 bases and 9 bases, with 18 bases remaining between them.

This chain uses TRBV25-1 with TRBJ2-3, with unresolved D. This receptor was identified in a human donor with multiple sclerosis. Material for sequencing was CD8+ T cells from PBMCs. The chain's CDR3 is CASSFGGWDGTQYF. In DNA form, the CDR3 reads TGTGCCAGCAGTTTTGGTGGGTGGGATGGGACGCAGTATTTT.